Here is one T cell receptor beta chain with its context. How the authors handled the data: Reference gene primer amplification gave estimated nucleated cell counts. Method: immunoSEQ multiplex PCR; TCRdb's copy keeps in-frame clones and lacks some. The V and J calls and clone size are taken from that table; D and trimming were inferred from the DNA. The table lists some 190,000 clones, roughly 84% of them singletons. The V gene end was trimmed by 4 bases and the J gene end by 2 bases; junction bases not matched to a gene: 0. Germline V gene lookup returns CDR1 LNHDA and CDR2 SQIVND (reference sequence). The CDR3 contains 13 residues. This record comes from a study of blood T cell repertoires in COVID-19. Study information: The United States, Italy and Spain supplied acute and convalescent COVID-19 samples.

This clonotype originated in a woman aged 40 to 50 who had recovered from COVID-19. The genes are TRBV19 and TRBJ2-7; 9 positions match TRBD2. The sample taken for sequencing was peripheral blood. Here the CDR3 DNA reads TGTGCCAGTAGTAGCGGGAGGGCCTACGAGCAGTACTTC. It yields the protein CASSSGRAYEQYF.